Listed here are 10 T cell receptor beta chains from one sample, sequenced in a study of blood T cell repertoires in COVID-19 (dated by TCRdb to 2018 to 2020). Libraries came from the immunoSEQ multiplex PCR assay. Drawn from immuneACCESS, this table holds only the in-frame rearrangements with V and J called that TCRdb kept. Clones are partly lost; checked studies trace under half to an unresolved V gene and leave the rest unexplained. This sample gives roughly 80,000 clones in total; 87% of them show up just once. Jointly, the top ten make up about 5.3% of the sample. Sequencing input: peripheral blood. The receptors were sampled from a woman of 80 years or more with active or convalescent COVID-19.

This clone appeared a few times. The gene calls are TRBV27 and TRBJ2-2; perhaps TRBD2 as D (6 bases). CDR1 and CDR2 (germline): MNHEY, SMNVEV (reference sequence). Trimming left V 6 bases short and J 4 bases short, with 21 bases between. The CDR3 contains 17 residues. In DNA form, the CDR3 reads TGTGCCAGCAGGCCGAACCGTTCGGGAGTCGGCACCGGGGAGCTGTTTTTT. Residues: CASRPNRSGVGTGELFF.

The J gene is TRBJ1-2, the V gene TRBV5-1; 10 nucleotides line up with TRBD1. Trimming cost V 0 bases and J 6 bases; bases outside gene matches: 8. Germline CDR1 reads SGHRS; CDR2 reads YFSETQ. The CDR3 totals 16 residues. CDR3: CASSLGDRGQTHGYTF. Written as DNA, the CDR3 is TGCGCCAGCAGCTTGGGTGACAGGGGGCAAACCCATGGCTACACCTTC.

The rearrangement uses TRBV2 and TRBJ2-7, with TRBD2 as a possible D gene (7 bases). The germline V gene encodes CDR1 SNHLY and CDR2 FYNNEI. Trimming took off 4 bases at V and 3 bases at J, with 19 bases between the two ends. This CDR3 contains 16 residues. The CDR3 reads CASSGGGLSDYYEQYF. As DNA, the CDR3 is TGTGCCAGCAGTGGGGGGGGGCTTAGCGACTACTACGAGCAGTACTTC.

This clone was recorded a few times. V usage is TRBV6-5 and J usage is TRBJ1-2, with D possibly TRBD1 on 5 matching bases. Germline assignment: CDR1 MNHEY and CDR2 SVGAGI. The V and J ends lost 8 bases and 6 bases respectively, with 10 bases between them. This CDR3 spans 11 amino acids. The CDR3 coding sequence is TGTGCCAGCGGGGCGCGGAATGGCTACACCTTC. Translated, it gives CASGARNGYTF.

The chain has TRBV28 and TRBJ1-2; D is unresolved. CDR3 length: 12 residues. Germline CDR1 is MDHEN and CDR2 is SYDVKM. Trimming removed 6 bases from V and 8 bases from J, with 13 bases in between. CDR3 bases: TGTGCCAGCAGCGTTCGGGATTACGGCTACACCTTC. It is translated as CASSVRDYGYTF.

The table lists this clone with a count of one. The rearrangement links TRBV7-2 to TRBJ2-3, with TRBD1 matching 10 bases. In germline, CDR1 is SGHTA, CDR2 FQGNSA. Unmatched junction bases numbered 3, after V lost 8 bases and J lost 4 bases. The CDR3 contains 13 residues. Here the CDR3 DNA reads TGTGCCAGCGGAGGACAGGGGGCAGATACGCAGTATTTT. Its translation is CASGGQGADTQYF.

This chain uses TRBV7-3 with TRBJ2-1; D may be TRBD1 (6 bases). The CDR3 spans 13 residues. Germline CDR1 SGHTA, CDR2 FQGTGA. Trimming pared 5 bases from V and 13 bases from J, leaving 18 bases between. The CDR3 region is CASSPTWGHAQFF. The CDR3 bases are TGTGCCAGCAGCCCCACGTGGGGACACGCTCAGTTCTTC.

This chain joins TRBV9 and TRBJ2-2; TRBD2 matches at 11 bases. CDR3 size: 18 residues. Germline V gene data show CDR1 as SGDLS and CDR2 as YYNGEE. J was trimmed by 1 base and V by 5 bases; bases with no gene match: 10. CDR3 in DNA: TGTGCCAGCAGAGAAGGCCAAGGACTAGCGGGGAACACCGGGGAGCTGTTTTTT. Encoded protein: CASREGQGLAGNTGELFF.

This chain uses TRBV28 with TRBJ1-5; TRBD1 matches at 8 bases. In germline, CDR1 is MDHEN, CDR2 SYDVKM. This CDR3 has 13 residues. Losses at the gene ends were 10 bases for V and 7 bases for J; bases not matched to a gene: 9. The CDR3: CATTGGLGQPQHF. CDR3 sequence (DNA): TGTGCCACCACAGGGGGGTTGGGCCAGCCCCAGCATTTT.

The chain links TRBV27 to TRBJ1-6; 8 positions match TRBD1. This CDR3 is 14 amino acids long. The V segment lost 5 bases and the J segment 13 bases; nucleotides outside the gene matches: 10. Germline CDR1 MNHEY, CDR2 SMNVEV (reference sequence). CDR3 nucleotides: TGTGCCAGCAGTAGGACAGGGTGGACGATGCCCCTCCACTTT. Protein: CASSRTGWTMPLHF.